Below are 14 T cell receptor beta chains sequenced from a single sample in a study of post-analysis software for immune sequencing data. Unique-molecular-identifier-tagged TCR beta cDNA libraries were used. TCRdb re-analysed the PCR reads in MiXCR, keeping a single row per CDR3 protein. The table shows a few hundred thousand distinct CDR3 sequences, with 35% to 45% occurring only once. For these receptors, no antigen is known. Study-wide findings and caveats: Relative to controls, patients had a few TRBV segments at higher frequency, with TRBV5-6, TRBV5-1 and TRBV20-1 among these.

Sequencing used blood. These receptor sequences come from a girl between 10 and 17 years old with multiple sclerosis.

The J gene is TRBJ2-1, the V gene TRBV18, with D possibly TRBD2 on 6 matching bases. The CDR3 contains 17 residues. V was trimmed by 3 bases and J by 0 bases, leaving 15 bases between them. In germline, CDR1 is KGHSH, CDR2 LQKENI. The DNA of the CDR3 is TGTGCCAGCTCACCGGGTCGGCTCGGGAGCTCCTACAATGAGCAGTTCTTC. Residues: CASSPGRLGSSYNEQFF.

This clonotype was detected a few times. This may be a read error, as it is one base from a much larger clone. The chain recombines TRBV7-8 with TRBJ2-1, with a tentative D call TRBD1 (5 bases). TRBJ2-7 matches the DNA end more closely, so the J call is doubtful. Germline CDR1 SGHVS, CDR2 FQNEAQ. CDR3 size: 15 residues. The CDR3 DNA reads TGTGCCAGCAGCTTGGACAAGGGGCCCTACAATGAGCAGTACTTC. Translating gives CASSLDKGPYNEQYF.

With regard to this clonotype: Mismatch with germline at one junction end may stem from a read error. V is TRBV2 and J is TRBJ1-6; 8 nucleotides agree with TRBD1. Germline V gives CDR1 SNHLY, CDR2 FYNNEI. This CDR3 has 15 amino acids. The CDR3 here is CASRPSQGANSPPHF. The CDR3 nucleotides are TGTGCCAGCAGACCTTCCCAGGGGGCCAATTCACCCCCCCACTTT.

As regards this clonotype: Possible read error: a much larger clone is one base away. The rearrangement joins TRBV7-3 to TRBJ1-1; D ambiguous. CDR1 SGHTA and CDR2 FQGTGA come from the germline V gene. The CDR3 consists of 15 residues. In DNA, the CDR3 is TGTGCCGGCAGCTTAGGGCAGGTCGTAAACACTGAAGCTTTCTTT. Its translation: CAGSLGQVVNTEAFF. The complete variable domain, with remaining parts taken from reference TRBV7-3 and TRBJ1-1, reads GAGVSQTPSNKVTEKGKYVELRCDPISGHTALYWYRQSLGQGPEFLIYFQGTGAADDSGLPNDRFFAVRPEGSVSTLKIQRTERGDSAVYLCAGSLGQVVNTEAFFGQGTRLTVV.

This clonotype was seen only a few times. Possible read error: a much larger clone is one base away. The J gene is TRBJ1-2, the V gene TRBV6-2 or TRBV6-3, with 7 bases identical to TRBD1. CDR3 length equals 15 residues. The V gene's germline CDR1 is MNHEY and CDR2 SVGEGT. Germline trimming cut 0 bases from V and 3 bases from J; bases unmatched to any gene: 4. The CDR3 DNA reads as TGTGCCAGCAGTTACTCCGACAGGGCCTACTATGGCTACACCTTC. This codes for CASSYSDRAYYGYTF.

A remark on this clonotype: The junction differs from germline at one of its ends, possibly a read error. The rearrangement uses TRBV20-1 and TRBJ2-6; tentative D call: TRBD1 (5 bases). Germline assignment: CDR1 DFQATT and CDR2 SNEGSKA (reference sequence). CDR3 length: 15 amino acids. The CDR3 here is CSASRRASRANVRTF. CDR3 in DNA: TGCAGTGCTAGCCGCAGGGCTTCACGGGCCAACGTCCGGACTTTC.

This clonotype has at least ten counts. The rearrangement joins TRBV28 to TRBJ2-4; 10 nucleotides line up with TRBD1. The CDR3 runs to 19 residues. Germline CDR1 MDHEN, CDR2 SYDVKM. J was trimmed by 1 base and V by 2 bases; bases with no gene match: 11. The CDR3 DNA is TGTGCCAGCAGTTTAATAGCGGGACAGGGGTCTGGGGCCAAAAACATTCAGTACTTC. Translating it yields CASSLIAGQGSGAKNIQYF.

This rearrangement joins TRBV11-2 to TRBJ1-2, with TRBD1 matching over 7 bases. The V segment lost 5 bases and the J segment 4 bases; nucleotides outside the gene matches: 7. Germline V gene sequence: CDR1 SGHAT, CDR2 FQNNGV. There are 14 residues in the CDR3. The CDR3: CASSNNRGSYGYTF. In DNA form, the CDR3 reads TGTGCCAGCAGCAATAACAGGGGAAGCTATGGCTACACCTTC.

Comments on this clonotype: This may be a read error, as it is one base from a much larger clone. The chain combines TRBV7-2 with TRBJ1-2, with 7 positions matching TRBD1. V was pared by 5 bases and J by 7 bases, with 13 bases of the junction left unmatched. Germline loops: CDR1 SGHTA, CDR2 FQGNSA. The CDR3 has 15 amino acids. The CDR3 is CASSPYRGRSCGYTF. Here the CDR3 DNA reads TGTGCCAGCAGCCCGTACAGGGGAAGGAGCTGTGGCTACACCTTC. The variable domain in full, completed from reference TRBV7-2 and TRBJ1-2, reads GAGVSQSPSNKVTEKGKDVELRCDPISGHTALYWYRQSLGQGLEFLIYFQGNSAPDKSGLPSDRFSAERTGGSVSTLTIQRTQQEDSAVYLCASSPYRGRSCGYTFGSGTRLTVV.

In its sample, this clonotype was seen many times. The V gene is TRBV5-6, the J gene TRBJ2-7; 10 bases align to TRBD1. This CDR3 spans 15 amino acids. The germline V gene encodes CDR1 SGHDT and CDR2 YYEEEE. V lost 1 base to trimming and J lost 4 bases; unmatched junction nucleotides: 5. CDR3: CASSLPGQGSYEQYF. The CDR3 DNA reads as TGTGCCAGCAGCTTGCCGGGACAGGGGTCTTACGAGCAGTACTTC.

The table lists this clonotype with a few counts. CDR3 coding DNA: TGTGCCAGCAGCCAAGGGGGCGGGAATAGCAATCAGCCCCAGCATTTT. Amino acids: CASSQGGGNSNQPQHF. The genes are TRBV4-2 and TRBJ1-5; D perhaps matches TRBD1 (5 bases). Germline CDR1 and CDR2: LGHNA and YNFKEQ. V lost 1 base, J lost 0 bases, and 10 bases lay in between. The CDR3 runs 16 residues.

To note about this clonotype: The junction shows a germline mismatch at one end, possibly a read error. This chain connects TRBV18 to TRBJ1-6, with unresolved D. The germline V gene has CDR1 KGHSH and CDR2 LQKENI. The CDR3 sequence is 12 residues long. The CDR3 here is CASSPGNSPHHF. For the CDR3, the DNA is TGTGCCAGCTCACCGGGTAATTCACCCCACCACTTT.

Many counts were recorded for this clonotype. V usage is TRBV12-3 or TRBV12-4 and J usage is TRBJ2-1, with 10 bases fitting TRBD2. This CDR3 contains 15 residues. V was pared by 3 bases and J by 6 bases, with 5 bases of the junction left unmatched. CDR3 in DNA: TGTGCCAGCAGTTTGGCTAGCGGGAGCCTCAATGAGCAGTTCTTC. It specifies CASSLASGSLNEQFF.

The chain combines TRBV5-4 with TRBJ2-1; 14 bases align to TRBD2. The CDR3 is made up of 18 amino acids. Trimming cost V 0 bases and J 2 bases; bases outside gene matches: 4. Per germline, CDR1 SGHNT and CDR2 YYREEE (reference sequence). The DNA of the CDR3 is TGTGCCAGCAGCTTGGCGGGACTAGCGGGAGAGACCTACAATGAGCAGTTCTTC. This translates into CASSLAGLAGETYNEQFF.